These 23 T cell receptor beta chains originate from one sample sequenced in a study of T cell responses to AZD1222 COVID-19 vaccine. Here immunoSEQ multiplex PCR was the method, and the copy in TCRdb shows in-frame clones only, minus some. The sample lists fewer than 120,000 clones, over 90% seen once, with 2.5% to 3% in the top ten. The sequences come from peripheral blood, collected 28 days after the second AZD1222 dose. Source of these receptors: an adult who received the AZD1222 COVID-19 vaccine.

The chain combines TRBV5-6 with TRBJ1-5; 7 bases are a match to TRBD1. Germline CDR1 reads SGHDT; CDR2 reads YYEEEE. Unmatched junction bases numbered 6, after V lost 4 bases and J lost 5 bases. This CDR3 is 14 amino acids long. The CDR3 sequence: CASSRGQAHQPQHF. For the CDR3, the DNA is TGTGCCAGCAGCCGTGGACAGGCGCATCAGCCCCAGCATTTT.

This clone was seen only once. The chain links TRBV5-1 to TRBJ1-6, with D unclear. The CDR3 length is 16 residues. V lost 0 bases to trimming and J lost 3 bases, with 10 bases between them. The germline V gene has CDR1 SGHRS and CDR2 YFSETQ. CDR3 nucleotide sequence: TGCGCCAGCAGCTTGGCAGGCGTAGTCTATAATTCACCCCTCCACTTT. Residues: CASSLAGVVYNSPLHF.

The CDR3 is CASSLGGFRNTEAFF. The CDR3 coding sequence is TGTGCCAGCAGCTTGGGTGGGTTTCGGAACACTGAAGCTTTCTTT. This chain uses TRBV5-5 with TRBJ1-1; D is unresolved. This CDR3 comprises 15 residues. Germline V lookup: CDR1 SGHKS, CDR2 YYEKEE (reference sequence). V gave up 0 bases and J gave up 1 base, with 10 bases separating them. Variable domain in full (rest from reference TRBV5-5 and TRBJ1-1): DAGVTQSPTHLIKTRGQQVTLRCSPISGHKSVSWYQQVLGQGPQFIFQYYEKEERGRGNFPDRFSARQFPNYSSELNVNALLLGDSALYLCASSLGGFRNTEAFFGQGTRLTVV.

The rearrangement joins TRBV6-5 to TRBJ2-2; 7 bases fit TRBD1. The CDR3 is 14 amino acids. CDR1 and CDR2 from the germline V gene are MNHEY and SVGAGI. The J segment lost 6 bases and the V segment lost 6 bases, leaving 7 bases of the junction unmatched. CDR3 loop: CASSWGTAPGELFF. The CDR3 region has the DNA TGTGCCAGCAGCTGGGGGACAGCCCCCGGGGAGCTGTTTTTT.

CDR3 in amino acids: CASSLSGLEAFSGNTIYF. The CDR3 DNA reads TGTGCCAGCAGCCTAAGTGGTTTAGAGGCATTCTCTGGAAACACCATATATTTT. The chain combines TRBV4-2 with TRBJ1-3; D uncertain. Looked up from germline, CDR1 is LGHNA and CDR2 is YNFKEQ. V was cut by 4 bases and J by 0 bases, with 19 bases left in between. CDR3 length equals 18 residues.

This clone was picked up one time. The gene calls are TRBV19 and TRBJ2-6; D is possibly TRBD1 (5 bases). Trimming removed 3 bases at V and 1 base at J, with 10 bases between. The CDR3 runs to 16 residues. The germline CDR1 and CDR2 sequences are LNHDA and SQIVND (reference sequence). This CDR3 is CASSIVQASGANVLTF. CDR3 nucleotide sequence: TGTGCCAGTAGTATTGTACAGGCGTCTGGGGCCAACGTCCTGACTTTC.

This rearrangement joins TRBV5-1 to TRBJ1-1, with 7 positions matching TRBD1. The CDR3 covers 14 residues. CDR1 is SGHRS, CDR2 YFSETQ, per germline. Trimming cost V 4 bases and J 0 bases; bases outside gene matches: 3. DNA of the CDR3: TGCGCCAGCAGCCGACAGGGTGTGAACACTGAAGCTTTCTTT. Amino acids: CASSRQGVNTEAFF.

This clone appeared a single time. The CDR3 coding sequence is TGTGCCAGCAGCGTCGGGACAGAAGAGACCCAGTACTTC. This encodes CASSVGTEETQYF. V is TRBV9 and J is TRBJ2-5; TRBD1 agrees at 7 bases. CDR1 and CDR2 (germline): SGDLS, YYNGEE. With V trimmed by 2 bases and J by 3 bases, 1 base remained unmatched. This CDR3 spans 13 amino acids.

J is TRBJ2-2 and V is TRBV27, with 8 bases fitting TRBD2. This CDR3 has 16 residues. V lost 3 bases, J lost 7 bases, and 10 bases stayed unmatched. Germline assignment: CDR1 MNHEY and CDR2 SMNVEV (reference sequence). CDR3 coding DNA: TGTGCCAGCAGTTTTTCACTAGCGGCAAAGGTCGGGGAGCTGTTTTTT. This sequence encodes CASSFSLAAKVGELFF.

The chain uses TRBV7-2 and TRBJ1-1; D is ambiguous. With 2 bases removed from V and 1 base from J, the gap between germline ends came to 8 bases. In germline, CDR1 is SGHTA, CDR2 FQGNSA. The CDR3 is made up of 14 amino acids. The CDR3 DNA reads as TGTGCCAGCAGCTTACCTAACAAGAACACTGAAGCTTTCTTT. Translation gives CASSLPNKNTEAFF.

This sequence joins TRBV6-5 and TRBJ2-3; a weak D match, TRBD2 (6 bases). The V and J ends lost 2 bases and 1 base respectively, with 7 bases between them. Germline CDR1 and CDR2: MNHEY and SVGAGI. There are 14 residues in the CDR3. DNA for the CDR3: TGTGCCAGCAGTTACCGGAGGGGCACAGATACGCAGTATTTT. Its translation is CASSYRRGTDTQYF.

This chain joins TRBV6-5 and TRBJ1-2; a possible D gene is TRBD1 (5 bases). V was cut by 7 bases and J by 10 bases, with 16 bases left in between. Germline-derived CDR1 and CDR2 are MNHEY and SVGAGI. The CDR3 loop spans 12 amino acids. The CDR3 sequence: CASMRWGEDYTF. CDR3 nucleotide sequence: TGTGCCAGCATGCGGTGGGGCGAAGACTACACCTTC.

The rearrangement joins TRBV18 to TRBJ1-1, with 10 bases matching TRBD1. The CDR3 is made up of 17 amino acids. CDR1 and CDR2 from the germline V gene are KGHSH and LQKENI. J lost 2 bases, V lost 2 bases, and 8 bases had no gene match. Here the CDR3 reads CASSPWRQGAINTEAFF. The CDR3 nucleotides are TGTGCCAGCTCACCATGGCGACAGGGGGCCATAAACACTGAAGCTTTCTTT. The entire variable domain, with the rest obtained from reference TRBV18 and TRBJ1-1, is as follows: NAGVMQNPRHLVRRRGQEARLRCSPMKGHSHVYWYRQLPEEGLKFMVYLQKENIIDESGMPKERFSAEFPKEGPSILRIQQVVRGDSAAYFCASSPWRQGAINTEAFFGQGTRLTVV.

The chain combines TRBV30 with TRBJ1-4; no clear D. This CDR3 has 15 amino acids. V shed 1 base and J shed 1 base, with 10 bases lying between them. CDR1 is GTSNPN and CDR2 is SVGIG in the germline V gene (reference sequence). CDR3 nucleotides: TGTGCCTGGAGTGGATATCTAGGAACTAATGAAAAACTGTTTTTT. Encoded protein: CAWSGYLGTNEKLFF.

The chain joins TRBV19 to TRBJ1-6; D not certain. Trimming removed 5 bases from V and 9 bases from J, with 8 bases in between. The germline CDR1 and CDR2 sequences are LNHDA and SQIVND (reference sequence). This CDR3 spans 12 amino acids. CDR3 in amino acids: CASSFEGSPLHF. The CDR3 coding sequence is TGTGCCAGTAGTTTCGAGGGTTCACCCCTCCACTTT. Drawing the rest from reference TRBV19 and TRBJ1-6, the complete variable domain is DGGITQSPKYLFRKEGQNVTLSCEQNLNHDAMYWYRQDPGQGLRLIYYSQIVNDFQKGDIAEGYSVSREKKESFPLTVTSAQKNPTAFYLCASSFEGSPLHFGNGTRLTVT.

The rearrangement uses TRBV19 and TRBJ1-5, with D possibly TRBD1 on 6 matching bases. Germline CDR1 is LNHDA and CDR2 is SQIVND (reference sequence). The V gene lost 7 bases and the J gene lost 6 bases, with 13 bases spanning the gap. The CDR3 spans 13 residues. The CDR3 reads CASKEGDGQPQHF. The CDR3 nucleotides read TGTGCCAGTAAGGAGGGGGACGGTCAGCCCCAGCATTTT.

The CDR3 loop reads CASSLKGALNTEAFF. CDR3 sequence (DNA): TGTGCCAGCAGCTTAAAGGGGGCTCTGAACACTGAAGCTTTCTTT. The J gene is TRBJ1-1, the V gene TRBV5-4; 7 bases map to TRBD1. V gave up 2 bases and J gave up 0 bases; unmatched junction bases: 4. CDR3 length equals 15 residues. Germline-derived CDR1 and CDR2 are SGHNT and YYREEE (reference sequence).

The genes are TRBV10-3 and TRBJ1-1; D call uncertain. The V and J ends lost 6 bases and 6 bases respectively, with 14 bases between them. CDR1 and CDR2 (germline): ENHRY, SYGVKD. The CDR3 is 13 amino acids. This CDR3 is CAIRWTTGAEAFF. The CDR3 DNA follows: TGTGCCATCAGGTGGACCACCGGGGCTGAAGCTTTCTTT.

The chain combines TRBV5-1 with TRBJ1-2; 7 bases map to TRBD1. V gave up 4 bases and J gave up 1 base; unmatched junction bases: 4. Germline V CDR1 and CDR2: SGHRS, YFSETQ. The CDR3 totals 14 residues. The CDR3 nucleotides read TGCGCCAGCAGCCCAGGACAGGTTAACTATGGCTACACCTTC. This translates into CASSPGQVNYGYTF.

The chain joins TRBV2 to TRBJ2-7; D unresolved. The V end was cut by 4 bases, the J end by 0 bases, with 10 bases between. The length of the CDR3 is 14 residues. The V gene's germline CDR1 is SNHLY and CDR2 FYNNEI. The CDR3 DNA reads TGTGCCAGCAGTGTTAGTCTAAGCTCCTACGAGCAGTACTTC. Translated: CASSVSLSSYEQYF.

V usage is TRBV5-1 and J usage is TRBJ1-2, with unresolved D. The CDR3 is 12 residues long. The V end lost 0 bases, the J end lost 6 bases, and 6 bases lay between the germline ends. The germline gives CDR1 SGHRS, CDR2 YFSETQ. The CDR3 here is CASSLVQDGYTF. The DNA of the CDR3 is TGCGCCAGCAGCTTGGTTCAGGATGGCTACACCTTC. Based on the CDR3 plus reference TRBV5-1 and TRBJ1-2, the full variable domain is KAGVTQTPRYLIKTRGQQVTLSCSPISGHRSVSWYQQTPGQGLQFLFEYFSETQRNKGNFPGRFSGRQFSNSRSEMNVSTLELGDSALYLCASSLVQDGYTFGSGTRLTVV.

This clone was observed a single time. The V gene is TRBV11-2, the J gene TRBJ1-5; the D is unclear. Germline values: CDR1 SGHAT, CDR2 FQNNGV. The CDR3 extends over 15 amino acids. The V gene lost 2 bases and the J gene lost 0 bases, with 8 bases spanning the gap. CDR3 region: CASSLSQDSNQPQHF. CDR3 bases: TGTGCCAGCAGCTTAAGCCAGGATAGCAATCAGCCCCAGCATTTT. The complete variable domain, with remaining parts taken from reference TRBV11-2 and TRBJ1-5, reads EAGVAQSPRYKIIEKRQSVAFWCNPISGHATLYWYQQILGQGPKLLIQFQNNGVVDDSQLPKDRFSAERLKGVDSTLKIQPAKLEDSAVYLCASSLSQDSNQPQHFGDGTRLSIL.

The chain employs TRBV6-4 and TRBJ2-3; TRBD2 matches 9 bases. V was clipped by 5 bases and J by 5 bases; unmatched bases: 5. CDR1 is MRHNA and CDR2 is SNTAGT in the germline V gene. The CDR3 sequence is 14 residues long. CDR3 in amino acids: CASSMTSGGDTQYF. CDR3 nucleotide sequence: TGTGCCAGCAGTATGACTAGCGGTGGAGATACGCAGTATTTT.